This T cell receptor beta chain stems from a study of T-cell reconstitution after alpha-beta-depleted transplantation in children. Points from the study as a whole: When one year had passed after transplant, most T-cell counts and diversity came from newly produced T cells.

Concerning this clonotype: The antigen is undetermined.

There are 12 residues in the CDR3. Trimming cost V 6 bases and J 8 bases, with 13 bases left between them. CDR1 and CDR2 from the germline V gene are DFQATT and SNEGSKA (reference sequence). Preparation of the TCRbeta library involved a method that used unique molecular identifiers. Using its own MiXCR run on the PCR reads, TCRdb lists one record per CDR3 protein. The repertoire holds 580,000 or so distinct CDR3 sequences, with roughly 24% as singletons. Sample: PBMCs, mostly from graft donor cells, taken 360 days after TCRalphabeta/CD19-depleted stem cell transplant. This rearrangement joins TRBV20-1 to TRBJ1-4; no clear D. The receptor's source is a boy younger than two who had a stem cell transplant for acute myeloid leukemia, so the T cells may come from the graft donor. The CDR3 is CSAPQKSEKLFF. In DNA form, the CDR3 reads TGCAGTGCCCCCCAAAAGTCGGAAAAACTGTTTTTT.